The rows below give T cell receptor beta chains drawn from one sample of a study of T cells in Graves' hyperthyroidism and ophthalmopathy. From the multiplex PCR reads, TCRdb called clonotypes with MiXCR, one entry per CDR3 protein. The data hold hundreds of thousands of distinct CDR3 sequences, with approximately 17% observed a single time. The sequenced material came from blood. These receptors were collected from a woman aged 18-29 years with Graves' ophthalmopathy. Each CDR3 is given with its conserved first and last residue. The D gene is left open where the match is weak. Clone size is not always given. Where it is, it says once, few, many or a class for expanded clones.

len	j_gene	d_gene	abundance	v_gene	CDR3aa	CDR3nt
13	TRBJ1-2	NA	many	TRBV11-3	CASSLTPNGGYTF	TGTGCCAGCAGCCTGACACCTAATGGAGGCTACACCTTC
14	TRBJ1-2	TRBD1	many	TRBV20-1	CSATGQGYDYGYTF	TGCAGTGCTACGGGACAGGGGTATGACTATGGCTACACCTTC
16	TRBJ2-3	TRBD2	many	TRBV7-2	CASRRTGGSNTDTQYF	TGTGCCAGCAGAAGGACGGGCGGGAGTAATACAGATACGCAGTATTTT
13	TRBJ2-1	NA	many	TRBV2	CASGTGSYNEQFF	TGTGCCAGCGGCACAGGCTCCTACAATGAGCAGTTCTTC
16	TRBJ1-1	TRBD1	many	TRBV13	CASSLGTGGGGTEAFF	TGTGCCAGCAGCTTAGGTACAGGGGGCGGAGGCACTGAAGCTTTCTTT
12	TRBJ1-2	NA	many	TRBV30	CAWSWQGTGYTF	TGTGCCTGGAGTTGGCAGGGAACTGGCTACACCTTC
15	TRBJ2-3	TRBD2	few	TRBV4-2	CASSQGDYSTDTQYF	TGTGCCAGCAGCCAAGGGGACTATAGCACAGATACGCAGTATTTT
15	TRBJ2-1	TRBD1	NA	TRBV7-9	CASSLAGTGVNEQFF	TGTGCCAGCAGCTTAGCCGGGACAGGGGTCAATGAGCAGTTCTTC
15	TRBJ2-1	NA	few	TRBV9	CASDPSGSEYNEQFF	TGTGCCAGCGACCCGAGTGGGAGCGAATACAATGAGCAGTTCTTC
15	TRBJ2-1	TRBD1	NA	TRBV28	CASSFPWTGRNEQFF	TGTGCCAGCAGTTTCCCTTGGACAGGGCGGAATGAGCAGTTCTTC
15	TRBJ2-1	NA	NA	TRBV19	CASSINTDSYNEQFF	TGTGCCAGTAGTATCAATACCGACTCCTACAATGAGCAGTTCTTC
15	TRBJ2-7	TRBD2	few	TRBV15	CATSPAGDFPYEQYF	TGTGCCACCAGCCCAGCGGGAGACTTTCCCTACGAGCAGTACTTC
12	TRBJ2-1	NA	few	TRBV5-5	CATSLAYNEQFF	TGTGCCACCTCTCTGGCGTACAATGAGCAGTTCTTC
15	TRBJ2-1	NA	few	TRBV6-1	CASSDGGGTYNEQFF	TGTGCCAGCAGTGACGGGGGCGGCACCTACAATGAGCAGTTCTTC
13	TRBJ2-2	NA	few	TRBV6-2/TRBV6-3	CASSYPRDGELFF	TGTGCCAGCAGTTACCCACGGGACGGGGAGCTGTTTTTT
14	TRBJ2-2	NA	many	TRBV5-1	CASSPYTDTGELFF	TGCGCCAGCAGCCCCTACACGGACACCGGGGAGCTGTTTTTT
15	TRBJ1-1	NA	NA	TRBV25-1	CASSEERGGGTEAFF	TGTGCCAGCAGTGAGGAGAGGGGGGGGGGGACTGAAGCTTTCTTT
14	TRBJ2-5	NA	NA	TRBV4-2	CASSQGSGLGTQYF	TGTGCCAGCAGCCAAGGGTCCGGGCTCGGGACCCAGTACTTC
13	TRBJ2-2	NA	many	TRBV28	CASSPNLIGELFF	TGTGCCAGCAGCCCAAACTTAATCGGGGAGCTGTTTTTT